The 17 T cell receptor beta chains presented below share a single source sample, sequenced in a study of graft-versus-host responses after intestinal transplantation. Clones were sequenced by immunoSEQ multiplex PCR, and TCRdb holds only the in-frame ones, with some missing. The sample records 130,000 or so clones, 85% to 95% being singletons. No antigen is known for these receptors. Sequences were derived from unstimulated CD4+ T cells sorted from spleen or lymph node cells, sampled before intestinal transplant. Receptors originate from a human donor who received an intestinal transplant.

V and J are TRBV18 and TRBJ1-2; no reliable D call. This CDR3 comprises 12 residues. The V end was cut by 3 bases, the J end by 9 bases, with 11 bases between. Germline lookup yields CDR1 KGHSH and CDR2 LQKENI. In nucleotides, the CDR3 is TGTGCCAGCTCACCGGCAGGTCGGAGCTACACCTTC. Protein: CASSPAGRSYTF.

This rearrangement joins TRBV5-4 to TRBJ2-3; the D is unclear. Germline CDR1 and CDR2: SGHNT and YYREEE (reference sequence). V lost 2 bases, J lost 0 bases, and 7 bases lay in between. This CDR3 comprises 14 residues. The CDR3 DNA is TGTGCCAGCAGCTTTGCCCGAAGCACAGATACGCAGTATTTT. This gives the protein CASSFARSTDTQYF.

The chain carries TRBV27 and TRBJ2-5; 12 bases fit TRBD2. Trimming at V came to 5 bases and at J to 12 bases, leaving 10 bases not matched to a gene. The CDR3 has 14 residues. CDR1 MNHEY and CDR2 SMNVEV come from the germline V gene (reference sequence). In nucleotides, the CDR3 is TGTGCCAGCAGTAGTAGACTAGCGGGAGAGAAGGAGTACTTC. Its protein is CASSSRLAGEKEYF.

The chain uses TRBV6-5 and TRBJ1-3, with 10 bases aligning to TRBD1. Germline V CDR1 and CDR2: MNHEY, SVGAGI. This CDR3 is 14 amino acids long. The V segment lost 4 bases and the J segment 5 bases; nucleotides outside the gene matches: 2. The CDR3 sequence is CASSSTGGRNTIYF. In nucleotides, the CDR3 is TGTGCCAGCAGTTCGACAGGGGGCCGAAACACCATATATTTT.

The chain carries TRBV6-1 and TRBJ1-5; D uncertain. Deletions cut 6 bases from V and 5 bases from J, with 11 bases between. This CDR3 has 13 amino acids. Germline CDR1 is MNHNS and CDR2 is SASEGT. Here the CDR3 reads CASSGEYDQPQHF. DNA for the CDR3: TGTGCCAGCAGCGGGGAATATGATCAGCCCCAGCATTTT.

The chain combines TRBV19 with TRBJ2-7, with D perhaps matching TRBD2 (6 bases). Germline V gene sequence: CDR1 LNHDA, CDR2 SQIVND (reference sequence). The CDR3 sequence is 15 residues long. Deletions cut 1 base from V and 3 bases from J, with 13 bases between. CDR3 loop: CASSIASAGLYEQYF. The CDR3 region has the DNA TGTGCCAGTAGTATAGCTAGCGCCGGACTCTACGAGCAGTACTTC.

This chain links TRBV28 with TRBJ2-7, with a tentative D call TRBD2 (5 bases). Trimming took off 8 bases at V and 7 bases at J, with 18 bases between the two ends. Germline V CDR1 and CDR2: MDHEN, SYDVKM. This CDR3 spans 13 amino acids. CDR3 coding DNA: TGTGCCAGCTCTATTCGGGGTTCGGGAGAGCAGTACTTC. This codes for CASSIRGSGEQYF.

This clone was seen only once. The chain's CDR3 is CASSLEQGTGELFF. The CDR3 DNA sequence: TGTGCCAGCAGCCTCGAACAGGGCACCGGGGAGCTGTTTTTT. The chain uses TRBV11-3 and TRBJ2-2; weak D call: TRBD1 (6 bases). Germline-derived CDR1 and CDR2 are SGHNT and YENEEA. This CDR3 is built from 14 residues. V was clipped by 5 bases and J by 4 bases, with 11 bases between them.

CDR3 region: CASRPQGASGYTF. The CDR3 DNA follows: TGTGCCAGCAGACCACAGGGGGCGTCGGGCTACACCTTC. The rearrangement uses TRBV5-6 and TRBJ1-2, with TRBD1 identical over 9 bases. The ends lost 5 bases at V and 8 bases at J; junction bases unmatched: 7. The CDR3 length is 13 residues. Per germline, CDR1 SGHDT and CDR2 YYEEEE.

This clone has only one observation. The gene calls are TRBV7-6 and TRBJ2-1; 9 nucleotides agree with TRBD2. Trimming at V came to 2 bases and at J to 9 bases, leaving 8 bases not matched to a gene. The CDR3 is 15 residues long. CDR1 and CDR2 (germline): SGHVS, FNYEAQ. The DNA of the CDR3 is TGTGCCAGCAGCTTACGGCGGGAGGGATTCGGTGAGCAGTTCTTC. Protein sequence: CASSLRREGFGEQFF.

V usage is TRBV5-8 and J usage is TRBJ1-3; no firm D call. This CDR3 has 16 amino acids. CDR1 is SGHTS and CDR2 is YDEGEE in the germline V gene. V was trimmed by 0 bases and J by 2 bases, leaving 12 bases between them. CDR3 nucleotides: TGTGCCAGCAGCTTGGGTGGCAAGCCCACTGGAAACACCATATATTTT. It specifies CASSLGGKPTGNTIYF.

V and J are TRBV18 and TRBJ2-1, with unresolved D. The CDR3 runs to 14 residues. Germline lookup yields CDR1 KGHSH and CDR2 LQKENI. V dropped 3 bases and J dropped 1 base, with 7 bases sitting between them. This chain's CDR3 is CASSPSPSYNEQFF. DNA for the CDR3: TGTGCCAGCTCACCGTCCCCTTCCTACAATGAGCAGTTCTTC.

V usage is TRBV18 and J usage is TRBJ1-2, with no clear D. Germline V gives CDR1 KGHSH, CDR2 LQKENI. V lost 5 bases to trimming and J lost 2 bases, with 9 bases between them. The CDR3 contains 13 residues. The CDR3, as DNA: TGTGCCAGCTCATACGGGGAAAACTATGGCTACACCTTC. This sequence encodes CASSYGENYGYTF. Full variable domain (outside the CDR3, taken from reference TRBV18 and TRBJ1-2): NAGVMQNPRHLVRRRGQEARLRCSPMKGHSHVYWYRQLPEEGLKFMVYLQKENIIDESGMPKERFSAEFPKEGPSILRIQQVVRGDSAAYFCASSYGENYGYTFGSGTRLTVV.

The chain links TRBV6-6 to TRBJ1-1; 12 positions agree with TRBD1. Germline trimming cut 6 bases from V and 7 bases from J; bases unmatched to any gene: 12. The CDR3 extends over 16 amino acids. CDR1 and CDR2 (germline): MNHNY, SVGAGI (reference sequence). The CDR3 region has the DNA TGTGCCAGCAGCCCCGGGACAGGGGGCGGTAAGGTTGAAGCTTTCTTT. Protein: CASSPGTGGGKVEAFF.

The rearrangement joins TRBV6-5 to TRBJ2-2, with TRBD1 matching 10 bases. The CDR3 runs to 16 residues. With 2 bases clipped from V and 5 bases from J, the junction kept 5 bases outside the gene matches. Germline CDR1 reads MNHEY; CDR2 reads SVGAGI. The DNA for the CDR3 is TGTGCCAGCAGTTACACGGGACAGGGGCGAACCGGGGAGCTGTTTTTT. Encoded protein: CASSYTGQGRTGELFF.

J is TRBJ1-5 and V is TRBV7-2, with unresolved D. Germline values: CDR1 SGHTA, CDR2 FQGNSA. The CDR3 contains 12 residues. V lost 1 base to trimming and J lost 12 bases, with 10 bases between them. The CDR3 is CASSLGPRYQHF. The CDR3 DNA reads TGTGCCAGCAGCTTAGGGCCCCGCTACCAGCATTTT.

This chain connects TRBV25-1 to TRBJ2-7; no definite D call. The CDR3 sequence is 13 residues long. Per the germline V gene, CDR1 is MGHDK and CDR2 is SYGVNS. V was trimmed by 5 bases and J by 3 bases, leaving 11 bases between them. The CDR3 sequence: CASSQTDLYEQYF. Written as DNA, the CDR3 is TGTGCCAGCAGTCAGACCGACCTCTACGAGCAGTACTTC.